In its sample, the clone carrying this T cell receptor (beta chain) was seen once. Its target is not known. Profiled with immunoSEQ multiplex PCR; TCRdb holds only in-frame clones, not every one. The sample has tens of thousands of clones; around 85% are singletons. This entry is derived from a study of OX40 agonist ivuxolimab in advanced cancers. At the level of the study: Ivuxolimab, an antibody acting as an agonist of OX40 (CD134), was used to treat patients.

V lost 5 bases and J lost 0, with 11 bases in between. The length of the CDR3 is 15 residues. The germline V gene has CDR1 MDHEN and CDR2 SYDVKM. Findings and caveats of the study: Also present in some nonresponders was a low level of normalized T-cell clonal expansion. At doses 0.1 to 3.0 mg/kg, CD4+ and CD8+ clones expanded. At 0.1-3.0 mg/kg, partial responders had clonal expansion among the lowest observed.

This sequence joins TRBV28 and TRBJ2-4; D perhaps matches TRBD1 (6 bases). Sequenced here: CD4+ or CD8+ T cells sorted from blood, sampled in a trial of the OX40 agonist ivuxolimab. This sequence was found in an adult with an advanced solid tumor such as melanoma, head and neck, liver or kidney cancer. The CDR3 loop reads CASSTGTRAKNIQYF. CDR3 sequence (DNA): TGTGCCAGCAGTACAGGGACCCGAGCCAAAAACATTCAGTACTTC.